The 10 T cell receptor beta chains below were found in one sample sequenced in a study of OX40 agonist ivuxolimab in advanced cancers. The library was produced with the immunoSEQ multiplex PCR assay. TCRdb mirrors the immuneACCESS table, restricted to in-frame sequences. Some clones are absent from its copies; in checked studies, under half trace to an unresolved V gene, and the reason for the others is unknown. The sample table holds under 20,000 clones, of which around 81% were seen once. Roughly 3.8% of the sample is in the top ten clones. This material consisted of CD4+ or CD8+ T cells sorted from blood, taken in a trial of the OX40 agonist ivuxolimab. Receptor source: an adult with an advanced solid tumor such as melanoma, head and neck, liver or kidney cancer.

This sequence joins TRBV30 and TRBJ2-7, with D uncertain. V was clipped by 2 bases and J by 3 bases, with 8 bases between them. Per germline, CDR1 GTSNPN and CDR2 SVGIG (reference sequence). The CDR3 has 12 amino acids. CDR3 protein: CAWSPYDYEQYF. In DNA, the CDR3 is TGTGCCTGGAGTCCGTATGACTACGAGCAGTACTTC.

The CDR3 DNA reads as TGCGCCAGCAGCTTGGAGGAGGGCCAAGGGCTGTTTTTT. This sequence encodes CASSLEEGQGLFF. This chain connects TRBV5-1 to TRBJ2-2; possibly TRBD2 for D (6 bases). Trimming removed 0 bases from V and 13 bases from J, with 13 bases in between. Germline CDR1 SGHRS, CDR2 YFSETQ. CDR3 length: 13 residues.

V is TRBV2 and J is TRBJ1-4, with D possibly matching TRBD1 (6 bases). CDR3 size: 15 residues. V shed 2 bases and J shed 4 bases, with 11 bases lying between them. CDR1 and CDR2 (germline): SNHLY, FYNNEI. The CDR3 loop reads CASSEQGLGNEKLFF. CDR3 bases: TGTGCCAGCAGTGAACAGGGGCTGGGTAATGAAAAACTGTTTTTT.

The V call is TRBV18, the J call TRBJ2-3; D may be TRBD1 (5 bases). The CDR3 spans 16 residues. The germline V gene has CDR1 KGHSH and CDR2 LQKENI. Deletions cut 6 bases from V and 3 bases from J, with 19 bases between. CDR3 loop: CASSHGVGALTDTQYF. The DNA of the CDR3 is TGTGCCAGCTCCCACGGCGTAGGGGCTTTAACAGATACGCAGTATTTT.

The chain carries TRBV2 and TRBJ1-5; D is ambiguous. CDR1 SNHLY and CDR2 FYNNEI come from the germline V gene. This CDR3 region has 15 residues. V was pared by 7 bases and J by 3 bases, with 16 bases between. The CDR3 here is CASKIGRLINQPQHF. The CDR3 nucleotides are TGTGCCAGCAAAATCGGACGGCTAATCAATCAGCCCCAGCATTTT.

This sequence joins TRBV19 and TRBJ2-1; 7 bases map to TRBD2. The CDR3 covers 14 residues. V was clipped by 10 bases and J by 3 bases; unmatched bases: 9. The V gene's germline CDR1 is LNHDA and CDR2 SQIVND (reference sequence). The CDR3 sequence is CATTRRGSYNEQFF. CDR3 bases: TGTGCCACCACCCGCCGCGGGAGCTACAATGAGCAGTTCTTC.

In DNA, the CDR3 is TGTGCCAGCAGCCGAGGGGGGGGGCCTATTCAAGAGACCCAGTACTTC. It specifies CASSRGGGPIQETQYF. The chain recombines TRBV2 with TRBJ2-5, with D perhaps matching TRBD2 (7 bases). This CDR3 has 16 amino acids. Germline V CDR1 and CDR2: SNHLY, FYNNEI. The germline V and J ends were trimmed by 6 bases and 2 bases, with 19 bases remaining between them.

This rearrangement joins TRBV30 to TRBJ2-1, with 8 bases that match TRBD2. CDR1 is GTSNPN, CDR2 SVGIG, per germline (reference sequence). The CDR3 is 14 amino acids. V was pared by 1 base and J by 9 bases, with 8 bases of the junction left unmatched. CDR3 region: CAWSGTSQLSEQFF. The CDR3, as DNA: TGTGCCTGGAGTGGGACTAGCCAACTCAGTGAGCAGTTCTTC. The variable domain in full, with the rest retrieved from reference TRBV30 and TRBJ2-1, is SQTIHQWPATLVQPVGSPLSLECTVEGTSNPNLYWYRQAAGRGLQLLFYSVGIGQISSEVPQNLSASRPQDRQFILSSKKLLLSDSGFYLCAWSGTSQLSEQFFGPGTRLTVL.

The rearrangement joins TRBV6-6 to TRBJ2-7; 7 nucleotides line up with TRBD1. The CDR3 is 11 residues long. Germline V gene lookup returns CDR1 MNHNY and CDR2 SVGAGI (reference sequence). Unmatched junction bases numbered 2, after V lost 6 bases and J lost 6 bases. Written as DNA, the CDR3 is TGTGCCAGCAGATACAGGGGCGAGCAGTACTTC. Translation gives CASRYRGEQYF.

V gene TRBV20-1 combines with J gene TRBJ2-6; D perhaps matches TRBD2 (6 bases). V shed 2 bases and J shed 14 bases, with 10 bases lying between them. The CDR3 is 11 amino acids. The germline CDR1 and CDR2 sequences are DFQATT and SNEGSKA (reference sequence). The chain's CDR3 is CSARPGTFLTF. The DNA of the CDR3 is TGCAGTGCTAGACCGGGGACTTTCCTGACTTTC.